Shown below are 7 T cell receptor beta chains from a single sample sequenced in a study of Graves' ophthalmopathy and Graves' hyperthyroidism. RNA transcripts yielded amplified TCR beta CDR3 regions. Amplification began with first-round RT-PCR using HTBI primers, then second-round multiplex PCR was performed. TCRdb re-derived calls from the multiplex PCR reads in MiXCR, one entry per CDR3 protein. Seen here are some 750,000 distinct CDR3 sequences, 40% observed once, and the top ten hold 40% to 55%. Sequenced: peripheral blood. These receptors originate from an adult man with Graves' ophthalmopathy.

The CDR3 DNA sequence: TGTGCCAGCAGTTTCGCCAGCTCACCCCTCCACTTT. This codes for CASSFASSPLHF. The chain links TRBV12-3 or TRBV12-4 to TRBJ1-6; unclear D gene. V was clipped by 3 bases and J by 10 bases, with 7 bases between them. This CDR3 region has 12 residues.

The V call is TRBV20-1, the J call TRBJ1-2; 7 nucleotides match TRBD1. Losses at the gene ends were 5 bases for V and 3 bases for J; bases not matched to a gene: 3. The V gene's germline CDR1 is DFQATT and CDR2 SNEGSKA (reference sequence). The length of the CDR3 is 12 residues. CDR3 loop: CSALDRDYGYTF. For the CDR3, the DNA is TGCAGTGCTCTAGACAGGGACTATGGCTACACCTTC.

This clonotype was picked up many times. The CDR3 loop reads CASSRGQGKNYGYTF. CDR3 DNA sequence: TGTGCCAGCAGCAGGGGACAGGGCAAGAACTATGGCTACACCTTC. This rearrangement joins TRBV7-2 to TRBJ1-2, with 9 bases fitting TRBD1. The CDR3 length is 15 residues. Trimming cost V 5 bases and J 2 bases; bases outside gene matches: 6. CDR1 and CDR2 (germline): SGHTA, FQGNSA.

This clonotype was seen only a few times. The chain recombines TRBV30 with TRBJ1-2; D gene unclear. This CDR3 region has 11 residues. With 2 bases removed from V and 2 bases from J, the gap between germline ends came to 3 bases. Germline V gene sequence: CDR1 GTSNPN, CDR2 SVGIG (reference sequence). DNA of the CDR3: TGTGCCTGGAGTCCAAACTATGGCTACACCTTC. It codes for CAWSPNYGYTF.

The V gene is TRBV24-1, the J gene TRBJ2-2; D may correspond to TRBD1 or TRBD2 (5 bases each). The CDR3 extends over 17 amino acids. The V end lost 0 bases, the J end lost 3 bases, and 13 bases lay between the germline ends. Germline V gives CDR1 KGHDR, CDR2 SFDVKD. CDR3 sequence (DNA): TGTGCCACCAGTGATTTGACCGGGGACGTATACACCGGGGAGCTGTTTTTT. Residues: CATSDLTGDVYTGELFF.

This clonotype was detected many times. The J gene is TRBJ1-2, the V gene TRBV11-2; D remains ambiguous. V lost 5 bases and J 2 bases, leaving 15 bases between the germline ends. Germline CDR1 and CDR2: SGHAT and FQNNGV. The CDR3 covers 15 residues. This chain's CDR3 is CASSRSLTENYGYTF. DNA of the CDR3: TGTGCCAGCAGCCGCTCCCTGACCGAGAACTATGGCTACACCTTC.

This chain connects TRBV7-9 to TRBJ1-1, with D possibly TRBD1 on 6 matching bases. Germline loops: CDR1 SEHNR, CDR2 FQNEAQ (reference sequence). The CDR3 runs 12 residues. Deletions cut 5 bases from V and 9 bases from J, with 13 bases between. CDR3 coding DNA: TGTGCCAGCAGCGTGTCAGGGGCGAAAGCTTTCTTT. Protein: CASSVSGAKAFF.